This T cell receptor (beta chain) was captured in a study of shared clonotypes between healthy human individuals. The CDR3 length is 12 residues. The germline gives CDR1 GTSNPN, CDR2 SVGIG (reference sequence). For this clone: With only one base between it and a far larger clone, this is likely a read error. This sample includes further DNA sequences coding for the same CDR3.

Some clones are missing from TCRdb's copy, which holds only in-frame ones; the method was immunoSEQ multiplex PCR. The sample lists about 500,000 clones; 77% were seen once. This clonotype was obtained from a woman aged 40-49 years in good health. Some clones in this sample may be carry-over from other donors' samples. The V call is TRBV30, the J call TRBJ2-3; D possibly corresponds to TRBD2 (5 bases). The sample comprised PBMCs. The CDR3 spells CAWSMGADTQYF. CDR3 DNA: TGCGCCTGGAGTATGGGAGCAGATACGCAGTATTTT.